The rows below give T cell receptor beta chains drawn from one sample of a study of blood T cell repertoires in COVID-19. TCRdb's table, derived via immunoSEQ multiplex PCR, lists solely in-frame clones and lacks some. Of approximately 130,000 clones in the sample, about 76% were seen once. Sequenced: peripheral blood. The source is an older man with acute or convalescent COVID-19. Each CDR3 is given with its conserved first and last residue. A D gene is named only where the DNA matches it firmly. Part of the rows lack a size; the others show once, few, many or a class for expanded clones.

>.|TRBV28|.|TRBJ1-1
CASSLRVEAFF
TGTGCCAGCAGTTTACGGGTAGAAGCTTTCTTT
>.|TRBV18|TRBD1|TRBJ1-3
CASSLGQGSGNTIYF
TGTGCCAGCTCACTGGGACAGGGCTCTGGAAACACCATATATTTT
>.|TRBV3-1/TRBV3-2|TRBD2|TRBJ2-2
CASRKAGGPLLNTGELFF
TGTGCCAGCAGGAAAGCGGGGGGGCCGTTGTTGAACACCGGGGAGCTGTTTTTT
>few|TRBV7-9|.|TRBJ2-3
CASKLRQSTDTQYF
TGTGCCAGCAAATTAAGACAGAGCACAGATACGCAGTATTTT
>.|TRBV7-2|.|TRBJ2-5
CASSLAREKTPSERETQYF
TGTGCCAGCAGCTTAGCGAGAGAGAAGACGCCTAGCGAGAGGGAGACCCAGTACTTC
>.|TRBV5-1|.|TRBJ2-1
CASSTDKEQFF
TGCGCCAGCAGCACGGACAAGGAGCAGTTCTTC
>.|TRBV4-3|.|TRBJ1-5
CASSQVVGGNQPQHF
TGCGCCAGCAGCCAAGTTGTGGGAGGCAATCAGCCCCAGCATTTT
>few|TRBV4-1|.|TRBJ1-6
CASSQDRGLGNSPLHF
TGCGCCAGCAGCCAAGATCGTGGACTGGGCAATTCACCCCTCCACTTT
>.|TRBV28|.|TRBJ2-1
CASIIGGEDHNEQFF
TGTGCCAGCATTATAGGGGGGGAGGACCACAATGAGCAGTTCTTC
>.|TRBV28|.|TRBJ2-7
CASSYRDISYEQYF
TGTGCCAGCAGTTACCGGGACATCTCCTACGAGCAGTACTTC
>.|TRBV7-9|.|TRBJ1-5
CASSRDTNQPQHF
TGTGCCAGCAGCCGGGACACCAATCAGCCCCAGCATTTT
>.|TRBV5-6|.|TRBJ1-3
CASSHDRISGNTIYF
TGTGCCAGCAGCCATGACAGAATCTCGGGAAACACCATATATTTT
>once|TRBV5-8|TRBD1|TRBJ2-4
CASSLVRAGTGAKNIQYF
TGTGCCAGCAGCTTGGTCAGGGCAGGGACAGGGGCCAAAAACATTCAGTACTTC
>.|TRBV30|.|TRBJ1-4
CAWSVPGSEKLFF
TGTGCCTGGAGTGTACCGGGGTCGGAAAAACTGTTTTTT
>.|TRBV27|.|TRBJ2-1
CASRQGYNEQFF
TGTGCCAGCAGACAGGGTTACAATGAGCAGTTCTTC
>.|TRBV7-9|.|TRBJ2-1
CASSSYGKDNEQFF
TGTGCCAGCAGCTCTTACGGGAAAGACAATGAGCAGTTCTTC
>.|TRBV7-2|TRBD1|TRBJ2-2
CASSLAMAGGAGGELFF
TGTGCCAGCAGCTTAGCGATGGCAGGGGGCGCGGGCGGGGAGCTGTTTTTT
>.|TRBV6-5|.|TRBJ1-2
CATWVGGGYTF
TGTGCCACCTGGGTGGGGGGTGGCTACACCTTC
>.|TRBV9|TRBD2|TRBJ2-7
CASSTGTTSYEQYF
TGTGCCAGCAGCACCGGGACTACATCCTACGAGCAGTACTTC
>.|TRBV5-8|.|TRBJ2-7
CASSWETWGRSFYEQYF
TGTGCCAGCAGCTGGGAAACATGGGGGCGAAGTTTCTACGAGCAGTACTTC
>few|TRBV2|TRBD1|TRBJ2-5
CASSDVPGGRKTQYF
TGTGCCAGCAGTGATGTGCCAGGGGGTCGGAAGACCCAGTACTTC
>.|TRBV6-6|TRBD1|TRBJ2-5
CASSPHAGQGRFQETQYF
TGTGCCAGCAGTCCGCATGCGGGACAGGGGAGGTTCCAAGAGACCCAGTACTTC
>few|TRBV15|.|TRBJ1-2
CATSRGKQGYGYTF
TGTGCCACCAGCAGAGGTAAACAGGGCTATGGCTACACCTTC
>.|TRBV6-2/TRBV6-3|.|TRBJ2-7
CASSYTRNEQYF
TGTGCCAGCAGTTACACTAGGAACGAGCAGTACTTC
>.|TRBV27|.|TRBJ1-6
CASRPRTVNNSPLHF
TGTGCCAGCAGGCCGCGGACAGTTAATAATTCACCCCTCCACTTT
>.|TRBV12-3/TRBV12-4|TRBD1|TRBJ1-1
CASSRGRGTEAFF
TGTGCCAGCAGTAGGGGGCGCGGAACTGAAGCTTTCTTT
>few|TRBV18|.|TRBJ2-1
CASSPPGSPSYNEQFF
TGTGCCAGCTCACCACCGGGCTCCCCCTCCTACAATGAGCAGTTCTTC
>once|TRBV15|TRBD1|TRBJ1-2
CATSWGQGNYGYTF
TGTGCCACCAGCTGGGGACAGGGGAACTATGGCTACACCTTC
>.|TRBV14|.|TRBJ2-2
CASSQDRQSNTGELFF
TGTGCCAGCAGCCAAGACCGACAGTCGAACACCGGGGAGCTGTTTTTT
>.|TRBV3-1/TRBV3-2|.|TRBJ2-7
CASSQDGQGSNEQYF
TGTGCCAGCAGCCAAGATGGGCAGGGGAGCAACGAGCAGTACTTC
>few|TRBV18|TRBD1|TRBJ2-7
CASSRTGGAEQYF
TGTGCCAGCTCAAGGACAGGGGGCGCCGAGCAGTACTTC
>.|TRBV14|.|TRBJ1-1
CASSPRAAVNTEAFF
TGTGCCAGCAGCCCCCGCGCGGCAGTGAACACTGAAGCTTTCTTT
>few|TRBV9|.|TRBJ2-2
CASSVAVHTGELFF
TGTGCCAGCAGCGTAGCTGTCCACACCGGGGAGCTGTTTTTT
>few|TRBV19|.|TRBJ1-1
CASSIFGAEAFF
TGTGCCAGTAGTATTTTCGGAGCTGAAGCTTTCTTT
>once|TRBV7-3|.|TRBJ2-2
CASSLSSYGTMGELFF
TGTGCCAGCAGCTTAAGCTCATATGGGACAATGGGGGAGCTGTTTTTT
>once|TRBV15|TRBD1|TRBJ2-1
CATRNLPGQGRSDEQFF
TGTGCCACCAGGAACCTCCCGGGACAGGGGAGGAGTGATGAGCAGTTCTTC
>.|TRBV7-9|.|TRBJ1-2
CASSSGWVTTPGYTF
TGTGCCAGCAGCTCCGGGTGGGTTACCACCCCTGGCTACACCTTC
>.|TRBV6-1|.|TRBJ2-3
CASSERDGGYTQYF
TGTGCCAGCAGTGAGCGGGACGGAGGGTATACGCAGTATTTT
>once|TRBV4-1|TRBD1|TRBJ2-5
CASSQPDRKETQYF
TGCGCCAGCAGCCAACCGGACAGGAAAGAGACCCAGTACTTC